The clone carrying this T cell receptor beta chain counts as large by frequency. These data are taken from a study of diagnostic markers for celiac disease. TCRdb reprocessed the reads and reports one entry per CDR3 protein, with no DNA. The listing contains 1,300 to 1,500 distinct CDR3 sequences. CDR3 size: 13 residues. The germline gives CDR1 SGHTA, CDR2 FQGNSA. This clonotype was obtained from a human donor. This table probably holds off-target reads from a library built for another chain. Material: either unsorted cells or a sorted T cell fraction (not recorded which). The chain is built from TRBV7-2 and TRBJ1-5. The CDR3 protein is CASSYTQGQPQHF.